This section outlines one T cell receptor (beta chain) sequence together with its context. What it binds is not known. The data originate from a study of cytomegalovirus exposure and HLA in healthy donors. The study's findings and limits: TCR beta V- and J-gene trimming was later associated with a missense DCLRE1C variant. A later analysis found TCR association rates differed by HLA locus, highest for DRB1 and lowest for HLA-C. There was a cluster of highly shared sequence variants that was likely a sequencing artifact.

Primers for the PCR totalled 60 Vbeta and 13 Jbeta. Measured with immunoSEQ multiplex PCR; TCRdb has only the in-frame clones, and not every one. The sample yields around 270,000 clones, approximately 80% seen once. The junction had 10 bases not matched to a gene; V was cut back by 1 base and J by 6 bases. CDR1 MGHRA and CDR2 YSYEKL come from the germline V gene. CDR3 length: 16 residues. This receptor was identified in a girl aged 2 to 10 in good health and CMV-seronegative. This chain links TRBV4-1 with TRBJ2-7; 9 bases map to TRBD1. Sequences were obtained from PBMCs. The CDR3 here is CASSQVERDRDIEQYF. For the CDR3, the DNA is TGCGCCAGCAGCCAAGTCGAACGGGACAGGGACATCGAGCAGTACTTC.